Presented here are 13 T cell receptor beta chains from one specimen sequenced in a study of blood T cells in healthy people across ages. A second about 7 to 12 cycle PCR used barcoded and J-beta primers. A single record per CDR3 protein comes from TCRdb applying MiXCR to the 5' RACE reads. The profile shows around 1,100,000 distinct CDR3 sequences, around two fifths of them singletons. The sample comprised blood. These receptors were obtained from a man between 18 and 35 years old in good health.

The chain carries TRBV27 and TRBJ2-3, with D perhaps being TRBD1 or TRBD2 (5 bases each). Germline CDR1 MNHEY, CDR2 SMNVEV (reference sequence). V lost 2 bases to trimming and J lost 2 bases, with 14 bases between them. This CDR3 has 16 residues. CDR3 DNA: TGTGCCAGCAGTTTAAAGGGACGGGAATACACAGATACGCAGTATTTT. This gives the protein CASSLKGREYTDTQYF.

CDR3 sequence: CASSQDRASRSGYTF. The CDR3 nucleotides read TGCGCCAGCAGCCAAGATAGGGCCAGTCGTTCCGGCTACACCTTC. The rearrangement uses TRBV4-3 and TRBJ1-2; no clear D. The CDR3 sequence is 15 residues long. Germline CDR1 LGHNA, CDR2 YSLEER. V dropped 0 bases and J dropped 8 bases, with 16 bases sitting between them.

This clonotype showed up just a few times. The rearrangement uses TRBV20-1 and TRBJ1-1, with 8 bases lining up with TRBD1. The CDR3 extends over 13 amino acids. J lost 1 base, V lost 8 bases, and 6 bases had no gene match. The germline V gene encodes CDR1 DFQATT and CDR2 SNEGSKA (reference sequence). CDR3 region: CSPTGGPNTEAFF. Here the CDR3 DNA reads TGCAGTCCAACAGGGGGACCGAACACTGAAGCTTTCTTT.

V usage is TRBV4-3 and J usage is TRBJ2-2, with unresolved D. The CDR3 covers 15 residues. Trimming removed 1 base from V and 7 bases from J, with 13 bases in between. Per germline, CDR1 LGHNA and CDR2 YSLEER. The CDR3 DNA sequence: TGCGCCAGCAGCCAAGTCGGCACTCTAATCGGGGAGCTGTTTTTT. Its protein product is CASSQVGTLIGELFF.

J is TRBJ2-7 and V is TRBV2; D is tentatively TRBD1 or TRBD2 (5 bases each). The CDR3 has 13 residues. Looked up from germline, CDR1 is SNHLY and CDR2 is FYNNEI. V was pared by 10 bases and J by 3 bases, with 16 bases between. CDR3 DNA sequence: TGTGCCAACCGACGGGGCGTTAACTACGAGCAGTACTTC. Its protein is CANRRGVNYEQYF.

The CDR3 DNA is TGTGCCAGCAATCCGACTTATAACACCGGGGAGCTGTTTTTT. It specifies CASNPTYNTGELFF. This chain connects TRBV12-3 or TRBV12-4 to TRBJ2-2; D remains unclear. The CDR3 extends over 14 amino acids. V lost 7 bases, J lost 2 bases, and 11 bases lay in between.

The CDR3 is CASSQITSGVTDTQYF. CDR3 nucleotides: TGTGCCAGCAGCCAGATTACTAGCGGAGTCACAGATACGCAGTATTTT. The genes are TRBV3-1 and TRBJ2-3; 8 bases are a match to TRBD2. Germline V gene data show CDR1 as LGHDT and CDR2 as YNNKEL (reference sequence). CDR3 length equals 16 residues. V trimming: 3 bases; J trimming: 2 bases; junction bases outside the gene matches: 7.

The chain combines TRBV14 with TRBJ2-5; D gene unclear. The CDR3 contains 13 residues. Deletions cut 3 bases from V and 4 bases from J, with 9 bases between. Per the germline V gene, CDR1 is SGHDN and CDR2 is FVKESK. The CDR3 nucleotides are TGTGCCAGCAGCCATCATCGGGCAGAGACCCAGTACTTC. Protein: CASSHHRAETQYF. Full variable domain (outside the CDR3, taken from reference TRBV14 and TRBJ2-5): EAGVTQFPSHSVIEKGQTVTLRCDPISGHDNLYWYRRVMGKEIKFLLHFVKESKQDESGMPNNRFLAERTGGTYSTLKVQPAELEDSGVYFCASSHHRAETQYFGPGTRLLVL.

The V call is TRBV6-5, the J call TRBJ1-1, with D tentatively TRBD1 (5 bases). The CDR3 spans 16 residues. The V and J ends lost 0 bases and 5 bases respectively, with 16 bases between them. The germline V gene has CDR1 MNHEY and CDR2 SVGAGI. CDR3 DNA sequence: TGTGCCAGCAGTTACTCGAACACAGGACTAAATACTGAAGCTTTCTTT. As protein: CASSYSNTGLNTEAFF.

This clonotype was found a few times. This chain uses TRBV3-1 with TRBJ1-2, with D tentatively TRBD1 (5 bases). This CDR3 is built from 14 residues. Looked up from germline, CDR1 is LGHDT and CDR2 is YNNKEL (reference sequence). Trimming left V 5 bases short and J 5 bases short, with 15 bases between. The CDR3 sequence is CASSVGTRNYGYTF. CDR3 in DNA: TGTGCCAGCAGCGTCGGGACTCGGAATTATGGCTACACCTTC. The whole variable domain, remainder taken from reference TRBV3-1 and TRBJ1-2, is DTAVSQTPKYLVTQMGNDKSIKCEQNLGHDTMYWYKQDSKKFLKIMFSYNNKELIINETVPNRFSPKSPDKAHLNLHINSLELGDSAVYFCASSVGTRNYGYTFGSGTRLTVV.

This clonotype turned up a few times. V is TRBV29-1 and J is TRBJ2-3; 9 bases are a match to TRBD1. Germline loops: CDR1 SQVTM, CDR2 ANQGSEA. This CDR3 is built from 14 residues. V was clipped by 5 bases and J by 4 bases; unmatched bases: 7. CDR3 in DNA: TGCAGCGTTCTGAACAGGGGGCGCGCAGATACGCAGTATTTT. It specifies CSVLNRGRADTQYF.

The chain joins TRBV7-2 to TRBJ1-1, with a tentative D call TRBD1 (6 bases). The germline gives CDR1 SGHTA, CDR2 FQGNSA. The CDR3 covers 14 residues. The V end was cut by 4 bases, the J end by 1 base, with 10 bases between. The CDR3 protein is CASSWGGPNTEAFF. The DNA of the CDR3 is TGTGCCAGCAGCTGGGGGGGGCCGAACACTGAAGCTTTCTTT.

The CDR3 spells CASSSRGMETQYF. DNA of the CDR3: TGCGCCAGCAGCTCCAGGGGCATGGAGACCCAGTACTTC. V is TRBV5-1 and J is TRBJ2-5, with a tentative D call TRBD1 (6 bases). Looked up from germline, CDR1 is SGHRS and CDR2 is YFSETQ. CDR3 length: 13 residues. Trimming shortened V by 3 bases and J by 5 bases, and 11 bases separated the two germline ends.